These 21 T cell receptor beta chains share one sample of origin, sequenced in a study of T cell clonotyping in hematopoietic cell transplantation. The method was immunoSEQ multiplex PCR; TCRdb's version includes in-frame clones alone and lacks a portion of them. The table includes 15,000 or so clones, 95% to 98% detected once. The sequencing used peripheral blood mononuclear cells, collected 30 days after allogeneic stem cell transplant. These receptors came from a female patient in her 50s who had an allogeneic stem cell transplant from an unrelated donor, so T cells may come from the graft donor. Some clones in this sample may be carry-over from other donors' samples.

The V gene is TRBV4-2, the J gene TRBJ2-7; TRBD1 agrees at 8 bases. The CDR3 contains 15 residues. Germline V gene data show CDR1 as LGHNA and CDR2 as YNFKEQ. V lost 4 bases to trimming and J lost 0 bases; unmatched junction nucleotides: 5. The CDR3 nucleotides read TGTGCCAGCAGCCCCGGACAGGGATACTCCTACGAGCAGTACTTC. Translation: CASSPGQGYSYEQYF.

The J gene is TRBJ1-2, the V gene TRBV29-1, with 10 bases matching TRBD1. V lost 2 bases and J lost 8; bases outside the gene matches: 5. CDR3 length: 13 residues. CDR1 is SQVTM and CDR2 is ANQGSEA in the germline V gene. CDR3 sequence: CSVELGQGGGYTF. The DNA for the CDR3 is TGCAGCGTTGAACTTGGACAGGGGGGAGGCTACACCTTC.

This chain links TRBV6-5 with TRBJ1-2; D gene unclear. Between the trimmed V and J ends, which lost 4 bases and 8 bases, there was a span of 8 bases. Germline V CDR1 and CDR2: MNHEY, SVGAGI. The CDR3 is 11 residues long. CDR3 nucleotides: TGTGCCAGCAGTTCAACGGGGGGCTACACCTTC. Protein sequence: CASSSTGGYTF.

The V call is TRBV4-2, the J call TRBJ2-5; D remains unclear. This CDR3 is built from 13 residues. CDR1 is LGHNA and CDR2 is YNFKEQ in the germline V gene. The germline V and J ends were trimmed by 3 bases and 6 bases, with 11 bases remaining between them. CDR3 in DNA: TGTGCCAGCAGCCACGGGCTAGTAAAGACCCAGTACTTC. Protein product: CASSHGLVKTQYF.

The chain is built from TRBV18 and TRBJ1-1; 7 bases agree with TRBD1. CDR1 KGHSH and CDR2 LQKENI come from the germline V gene. Losses at the gene ends were 0 bases for V and 0 bases for J; bases not matched to a gene: 10. This CDR3 contains 18 residues. The CDR3 protein is CASSPPIQGLLLNTEAFF. In DNA, the CDR3 is TGTGCCAGCTCACCACCGATACAGGGGCTACTTCTGAACACTGAAGCTTTCTTT.

V gene TRBV9 combines with J gene TRBJ1-1; D not resolved. The CDR3 contains 15 residues. Deletions cut 4 bases from V and 3 bases from J, with 16 bases between. CDR1 is SGDLS, CDR2 YYNGEE, per germline. DNA for the CDR3: TGTGCCAGCAGCCCAAAACAGCCCCCGGACACTGAAGCTTTCTTT. Protein product: CASSPKQPPDTEAFF. The full variable domain, rest sourced from reference TRBV9 and TRBJ1-1, is DSGVTQTPKHLITATGQRVTLRCSPRSGDLSVYWYQQSLDQGLQFLIQYYNGEERAKGNILERFSAQQFPDLHSELNLSSLELGDSALYFCASSPKQPPDTEAFFGQGTRLTVV.

The V gene is TRBV29-1, the J gene TRBJ2-1, with a tentative D call TRBD2 (6 bases). The germline V and J ends were trimmed by 5 bases and 5 bases, with 16 bases remaining between them. This CDR3 is 14 amino acids long. CDR1 is SQVTM, CDR2 ANQGSEA, per germline. The CDR3 reads CSVSGTVDNNEQFF. The CDR3 coding sequence is TGCAGCGTTTCCGGGACTGTGGATAACAATGAGCAGTTCTTC.

This chain links TRBV5-1 with TRBJ1-2; D is undetermined. The V end was cut by 1 base, the J end by 7 bases, with 14 bases between. Germline lookup yields CDR1 SGHRS and CDR2 YFSETQ. The CDR3 contains 14 residues. The CDR3 loop is CASSLSLDLGGYTF. The CDR3 region has the DNA TGCGCCAGCAGCTTGTCTTTGGATTTGGGTGGCTACACCTTC.

The CDR3 protein is CASSFVPGNTDTQYF. CDR3 sequence (DNA): TGTGCCAGCAGCTTTGTACCGGGCAACACAGATACGCAGTATTTT. The rearrangement uses TRBV7-3 and TRBJ2-3; D gene ambiguous. Germline CDR1 SGHTA, CDR2 FQGTGA. Trimming took 3 bases from V and 2 from J, leaving 12 bases between them. The CDR3 loop spans 15 amino acids. The full variable domain, rest sourced from reference TRBV7-3 and TRBJ2-3, is GAGVSQTPSNKVTEKGKYVELRCDPISGHTALYWYRQSLGQGPEFLIYFQGTGAADDSGLPNDRFFAVRPEGSVSTLKIQRTERGDSAVYLCASSFVPGNTDTQYFGPGTRLTVL.

The rearrangement joins TRBV5-4 to TRBJ2-7, with TRBD1 as a possible D gene (6 bases). This CDR3 is 13 amino acids long. Trimming cost V 4 bases and J 1 base, with 9 bases left between them. Germline V gene data show CDR1 as SGHNT and CDR2 as YYREEE (reference sequence). The CDR3, as DNA: TGTGCCAGCAGCATGACAGGATCCTACGAGCAGTACTTC. It yields the protein CASSMTGSYEQYF.

Only one count was recorded for this clone. This sample includes further DNA sequences coding for the same CDR3. The J gene is TRBJ1-5, the V gene TRBV7-2; the match to TRBD1 covers 11 bases. Germline-derived CDR1 and CDR2 are SGHTA and FQGNSA. Trimming at V came to 1 base and at J to 7 bases, leaving 3 bases not matched to a gene. The CDR3 is made up of 15 amino acids. The CDR3 here is CASSLGGTGGQPQHF. CDR3 DNA: TGTGCCAGCAGCTTAGGCGGGACAGGGGGGCAGCCCCAGCATTTT.

The CDR3 loop reads CASSLGTGGDGYTF. In nucleotides, the CDR3 is TGTGCCAGCAGCTTAGGAACAGGGGGCGATGGCTACACCTTC. The chain is built from TRBV7-9 and TRBJ1-2; 9 nucleotides align to TRBD1. The V gene's germline CDR1 is SEHNR and CDR2 FQNEAQ (reference sequence). V lost 1 base, J lost 6 bases, and 3 bases stayed unmatched. This CDR3 contains 14 residues.

V and J are TRBV6-7 and TRBJ2-1; D may match TRBD1 or TRBD2 (6 bases each). Being an ORF, TRBV6-7 has a function that is uncertain. This CDR3 has 16 amino acids. The ends were cut back, 9 bases at V and 2 bases at J, with 20 bases in the middle. CDR3: CARLVLRGLTYNEQFF. DNA for the CDR3: TGTGCCAGACTTGTCCTCCGGGGGCTGACCTACAATGAGCAGTTCTTC.

This chain uses TRBV29-1 with TRBJ2-5; D is unclear. CDR3 length: 13 amino acids. Germline lookup yields CDR1 SQVTM and CDR2 ANQGSEA. V lost 5 bases to trimming and J lost 1 base, with 11 bases between them. The CDR3 here is CSVQFPLQETQYF. The CDR3 bases are TGCAGCGTTCAGTTCCCCCTCCAAGAGACCCAGTACTTC.

The chain carries TRBV27 and TRBJ2-7, with 7 bases aligning to TRBD2. The CDR3 has 13 residues. The V gene end was trimmed by 6 bases and the J gene end by 7 bases; junction bases not matched to a gene: 9. Looked up from germline, CDR1 is MNHEY and CDR2 is SMNVEV (reference sequence). The CDR3 DNA reads TGTGCCAGCAGCCCCGACTGGGAGGGGGAGCAGTACTTC. Its translation is CASSPDWEGEQYF.

DNA for the CDR3: TGTGCCAGCAGCTTCAGTTTCAGGGAAGGGGTGACGCAGCCCCAGCATTTT. It is translated as CASSFSFREGVTQPQHF. This rearrangement joins TRBV7-8 to TRBJ1-5, with TRBD1 as a possible D gene (5 bases). The CDR3 extends over 17 amino acids. CDR1 is SGHVS and CDR2 is FQNEAQ in the germline V gene. Trimming took off 3 bases at V and 7 bases at J, with 22 bases between the two ends.

The gene calls are TRBV14 and TRBJ2-5; D may be TRBD2 (5 bases). There are 12 residues in the CDR3. The germline V gene encodes CDR1 SGHDN and CDR2 FVKESK. V was clipped by 1 base and J by 7 bases, with 7 bases between them. The CDR3: CASSQGRGTQYF. In DNA form, the CDR3 reads TGTGCCAGCAGCCAAGGACGGGGGACCCAGTACTTC.

The V call is TRBV19, the J call TRBJ1-1; D not resolved. Trimming took 5 bases from V and 5 from J, leaving 12 bases between them. The CDR3 is made up of 13 amino acids. The germline V gene has CDR1 LNHDA and CDR2 SQIVND (reference sequence). The CDR3 DNA follows: TGTGCCAGTAGTGGTACCTTGGGTACTGAAGCTTTCTTT. Encoded protein: CASSGTLGTEAFF.

V is TRBV11-3 and J is TRBJ2-7; D may be TRBD2 (5 bases). Germline V lookup: CDR1 SGHNT, CDR2 YENEEA. V lost 5 bases, J lost 3 bases, and 14 bases lay in between. CDR3 length equals 14 residues. Here the CDR3 reads CASSPGSGDYEQYF. DNA for the CDR3: TGTGCCAGCAGCCCGGGGAGCGGAGACTACGAGCAGTACTTC.

CDR3 coding DNA: TGCGCCAGCAGCCACACCTCCTGGGGTTCAGGAAAACTGTTTTTT. Translated, it gives CASSHTSWGSGKLFF. V usage is TRBV4-1 and J usage is TRBJ1-4; D not certain. Per germline, CDR1 MGHRA and CDR2 YSYEKL. This CDR3 contains 15 residues. V shed 3 bases and J shed 10 bases, with 18 bases lying between them.

The chain combines TRBV25-1 with TRBJ1-1; D might be TRBD1 (6 bases). The CDR3 is made up of 15 amino acids. CDR1 and CDR2 (germline): MGHDK, SYGVNS. Trimming took 2 bases from V and 0 from J, leaving 10 bases between them. The CDR3 spells CASSEDRIMNTEAFF. The CDR3 nucleotides read TGTGCCAGCAGTGAAGACAGGATCATGAACACTGAAGCTTTCTTT.